These 16 T cell receptor beta chains share one sample of origin, sequenced in a study of shared clonotypes between healthy human individuals. The repertoire was sequenced with immunoSEQ multiplex PCR; TCRdb's copy has only in-frame clones and lacks some. Seen here are 90,000 to 100,000 clones, about 45% observed once, and the top ten hold about 14%. Sequenced sample: PBMCs. The receptors derive from a woman aged 40-49 years in good health. Some clones in this sample may be carry-over from other donors' samples.

The chain couples TRBV28 to TRBJ2-6, with D uncertain. Deletions cut 7 bases from V and 0 bases from J, with 7 bases between. This CDR3 is built from 14 residues. Germline assignment: CDR1 MDHEN and CDR2 SYDVKM. CDR3 loop: CASNPGSGANVLTF. DNA of the CDR3: TGTGCCAGCAATCCGGGCTCTGGGGCCAACGTCCTGACTTTC.

The gene calls are TRBV28 and TRBJ2-7; maybe TRBD2 (7 bases). V dropped 6 bases and J dropped 6 bases, with 18 bases sitting between them. This CDR3 is 14 amino acids long. CDR1 and CDR2 (germline): MDHEN, SYDVKM. Written as DNA, the CDR3 is TGTGCCAGCAGAGAGGGGGGGATAAACTCCGAGCAGTACTTC. This sequence encodes CASREGGINSEQYF.

The rearrangement joins TRBV28 to TRBJ1-2; no clear D gene. The CDR3 is 15 residues long. Germline CDR1 reads MDHEN; CDR2 reads SYDVKM. V lost 0 bases and J 3 bases, leaving 11 bases between the germline ends. The CDR3 region is CASSLWSRADYGYTF. CDR3 DNA sequence: TGTGCCAGCAGTTTATGGTCCCGAGCGGACTATGGCTACACCTTC.

Concerning this clone itself: The junction departs from germline at one end; a sequencing error may be responsible. The chain has TRBV2 and TRBJ2-5; 8 bases agree with TRBD2. Germline values: CDR1 SNHLY, CDR2 FYNNEI. CDR3 length: 12 amino acids. CDR3 DNA sequence: TGTGCCAGCGGACGGGAGGGAGAGACCCGGTACTTC. It encodes CASGREGETRYF.

CDR3 DNA sequence: TGTGCCAGCAGAACGTGGGGACGTGGAAACACCATATATTTT. This sequence encodes CASRTWGRGNTIYF. The rearrangement uses TRBV5-4 and TRBJ1-3; possibly TRBD1 for D (5 bases). V was clipped by 5 bases and J by 3 bases, with 12 bases between them. The germline gives CDR1 SGHNT, CDR2 YYREEE (reference sequence). This CDR3 has 14 residues.

This clone appeared a few times. The chain is built from TRBV19 and TRBJ1-5, with 7 bases fitting TRBD1. The CDR3 totals 16 residues. The V segment lost 7 bases and the J segment 3 bases; nucleotides outside the gene matches: 12. From germline, CDR1 is LNHDA and CDR2 SQIVND (reference sequence). Written as DNA, the CDR3 is TGTGCCAGTACGGGAGGTGCAGGGGGTACCAATCAGCCCCAGCATTTT. This gives the protein CASTGGAGGTNQPQHF.

The V gene is TRBV2, the J gene TRBJ2-6, with 7 bases identical to TRBD1. The germline gives CDR1 SNHLY, CDR2 FYNNEI. The trim removed 6 bases at V and 3 bases at J, leaving 5 bases unmatched. The CDR3 consists of 15 residues. Here the CDR3 reads CASRAQGSGANVLTF. The CDR3 DNA sequence: TGTGCCAGCAGGGCACAGGGGAGTGGGGCCAACGTCCTGACTTTC. Based on the CDR3 plus reference TRBV2 and TRBJ2-6, the full variable domain is EPEVTQTPSHQVTQMGQEVILRCVPISNHLYFYWYRQILGQKVEFLVSFYNNEISEKSEIFDDQFSVERPDGSNFTLKIRSTKLEDSAMYFCASRAQGSGANVLTFGAGSRLTVL.

The chain carries TRBV6-1 and TRBJ2-7; 12 nucleotides match TRBD2. Germline CDR1 MNHNS, CDR2 SASEGT. The CDR3 extends over 14 amino acids. The J segment lost 5 bases and the V segment lost 8 bases, leaving 7 bases of the junction unmatched. The CDR3 DNA is TGTGCCAGCGAGACTAGCGGGAGAATCCACGAGCAGTACTTC. It yields the protein CASETSGRIHEQYF.

This clone occurred a few times. The chain carries TRBV30 and TRBJ1-6; 10 bases align to TRBD1. The CDR3 contains 15 residues. Looked up from germline, CDR1 is GTSNPN and CDR2 is SVGIG (reference sequence). Losses at the gene ends were 4 bases for V and 7 bases for J; bases not matched to a gene: 7. The CDR3 region has the DNA TGTGCCTGGAACCGGGACAGGGGAAAAAATTCACCCCTCCACTTT. It is translated as CAWNRDRGKNSPLHF.

This clone occurred many times. The rearrangement uses TRBV7-3 and TRBJ1-2, with 7 bases that match TRBD1. The CDR3 contains 12 residues. Germline trimming cut 5 bases from V and 9 bases from J; bases unmatched to any gene: 6. The germline V gene encodes CDR1 SGHTA and CDR2 FQGTGA. The CDR3 nucleotides read TGTGCCAGCAGCGTCGGACAGGCTAGCTACACCTTC. Its protein product is CASSVGQASYTF.

This clone was recorded once. A much more abundant neighbour one base away suggests this may be a read error. The V and J genes are TRBV29-1 and TRBJ1-1, with D maybe TRBD1 (5 bases). Looked up from germline, CDR1 is SQVTM and CDR2 is ANQGSEA. V was cut by 6 bases and J by 4 bases, with 21 bases left in between. The CDR3 spans 15 residues. CDR3 bases: TGCAGCGTCGCGGGGGGGTGGGCAATGAGCACTGAAGCTTTCTTT. This sequence encodes CSVAGGWAMSTEAFF.

The chain couples TRBV20-1 to TRBJ2-5; no clear D gene. The J call is uncertain, as TRBJ2-7 better fits the DNA end. Germline-derived CDR1 and CDR2 are DFQATT and SNEGSKA (reference sequence). CDR3 size: 11 residues. CDR3 sequence: CSAKGIYEQYF. The CDR3 DNA is TGCAGTGCTAAGGGAATTTACGAGCAGTACTTC.

This clone was seen repeatedly, ten times or more. The V and J genes are TRBV6-5 and TRBJ2-3; no reliable D call. Trimming left V 6 bases short and J 1 base short, with 5 bases between. The germline V gene has CDR1 MNHEY and CDR2 SVGAGI. This CDR3 region has 12 residues. CDR3 nucleotide sequence: TGTGCCAGCAGCCAGGGCACAGATACGCAGTATTTT. It translates to CASSQGTDTQYF.

In its sample, this clone was seen a few times. The V gene is TRBV9, the J gene TRBJ1-2; D is uncertain. Germline loops: CDR1 SGDLS, CDR2 YYNGEE. The CDR3 is 14 amino acids. Trimming took 3 bases from V and 2 from J, leaving 11 bases between them. Written as DNA, the CDR3 is TGTGCCAGCAGCGAGTGGGAGGGAAACTATGGCTACACCTTC. Translated, it gives CASSEWEGNYGYTF. Complete variable domain (other parts from reference TRBV9 and TRBJ1-2): DSGVTQTPKHLITATGQRVTLRCSPRSGDLSVYWYQQSLDQGLQFLIQYYNGEERAKGNILERFSAQQFPDLHSELNLSSLELGDSALYFCASSEWEGNYGYTFGSGTRLTVV.

The V gene is TRBV13, the J gene TRBJ2-7; D not resolved. Trimming shortened V by 5 bases and J by 6 bases, and 8 bases separated the two germline ends. This CDR3 is 11 amino acids long. In germline, CDR1 is PRHDT, CDR2 FYEKMQ (reference sequence). CDR3 nucleotide sequence: TGTGCCAGCAGCCAGGCTAGCGAGCAGTACTTC. It yields the protein CASSQASEQYF.

The chain uses TRBV5-8 and TRBJ1-1, with unresolved D. CDR1 is SGHTS, CDR2 YDEGEE, per germline. Trimming pared 0 bases from V and 7 bases from J, leaving 13 bases between. The CDR3 extends over 14 amino acids. The DNA for the CDR3 is TGTGCCAGCAGCTTGGATTGGGATTTCAGTGAAGCTTTCTTT. Amino acid sequence: CASSLDWDFSEAFF. Supplemented by reference TRBV5-8 and TRBJ1-1, the full variable domain reads EAGVTQSPTHLIKTRGQQATLRCSPISGHTSVYWYQQALGLGLQFLLWYDEGEERNRGNFPPRFSGRQFPNYSSELNVNALELEDSALYLCASSLDWDFSEAFFGQGTRLTVV.